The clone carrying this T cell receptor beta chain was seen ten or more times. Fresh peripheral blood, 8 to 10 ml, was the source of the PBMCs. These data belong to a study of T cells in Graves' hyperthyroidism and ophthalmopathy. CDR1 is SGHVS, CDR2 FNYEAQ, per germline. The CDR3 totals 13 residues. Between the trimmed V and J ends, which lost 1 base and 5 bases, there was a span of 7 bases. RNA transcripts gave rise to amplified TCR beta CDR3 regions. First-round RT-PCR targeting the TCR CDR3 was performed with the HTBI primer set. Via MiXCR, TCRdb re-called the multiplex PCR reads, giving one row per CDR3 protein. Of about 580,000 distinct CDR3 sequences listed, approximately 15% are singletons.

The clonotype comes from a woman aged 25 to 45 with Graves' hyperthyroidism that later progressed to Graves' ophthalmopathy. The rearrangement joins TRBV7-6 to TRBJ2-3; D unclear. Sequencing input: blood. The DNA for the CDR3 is TGTGCCAGCAGCTTAGGGGTCGAAGATACGCAGTATTTT. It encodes CASSLGVEDTQYF.